The T cell receptor (beta chain) described here comes from a study of T cells in Graves' hyperthyroidism and ophthalmopathy. Study-wide context: At the time of initial diagnosis and before any treatment, peripheral blood was collected. Study conclusions and caveats: Blood shared most expanded thyroid clonotypes above 0.001.

The CDR3 covers 13 residues. Germline CDR1 and CDR2: SNHLY and FYNNEI. Unmatched junction bases numbered 3, after V lost 8 bases and J lost 7 bases. Stability of Graves' hyperthyroidism was defined as absent ophthalmopathy progression within 18 months. The PBMCs studied were ones that came from roughly 11 ml fresh peripheral blood. Authors of the study amplified TCR beta CDR3 regions from RNA transcripts. Researchers ran a first-round RT-PCR on the TCR CDR3 using the HTBI primer set. TCRdb re-called the multiplex PCR reads with MiXCR, one entry per CDR3 protein. Of more than 500,000 distinct CDR3 sequences listed, around 16% were seen once; the top ten hold 3.8%. This clonotype was counted ten times or more. The antigen is unknown.

Input material: blood. The rearrangement uses TRBV2 and TRBJ2-1; 12 bases align to TRBD2. This clonotype originated in a young woman with Graves' hyperthyroidism. The CDR3 DNA reads TGTGCCAGCCCGACTAGCGGGAGAAATGAGCAGTTCTTC. This sequence encodes CASPTSGRNEQFF.